This T cell receptor beta chain was identified during a study of cytomegalovirus exposure and HLA in healthy donors. The CDR3 loop spans 15 amino acids. Per the germline V gene, CDR1 is SGHRS and CDR2 is YFSETQ. The junction had 4 bases not matched to a gene; V was cut back by 4 bases and J by 5 bases. The PCR ran on 60 Vbeta and 13 Jbeta primers. Method: immunoSEQ multiplex PCR; TCRdb's copy keeps in-frame clones and lacks some. The table lists about 160,000 clones, roughly 80% of them singletons. Notes on this clone: What it binds is unknown.

Overall study results and limits: Later analysis showed TCR association rates varying by HLA locus, highest for DRB1 and lowest for HLA-C. TCR beta sequences reportedly predicted the HLA-A and HLA-B alleles of most subjects accurately. A later analysis linked a missense DCLRE1C variant to TCR beta V- and J-gene trimming. In a later analysis, common viral pathogens appeared linked to several of the most significant clusters.

What was sequenced was PBMCs. The source is a man aged 25 to 40 in good health and CMV-seropositive. This sequence joins TRBV5-1 and TRBJ1-6; 9 positions match TRBD1. CDR3 residues: CASSQDRGDNSPLHF. In DNA form, the CDR3 reads TGCGCCAGCAGCCAAGACAGGGGGGATAATTCACCCCTCCACTTT.